Below, 22 T cell receptor beta chains from the same sample are listed, as sequenced in a study of T cells in Graves' hyperthyroidism and ophthalmopathy. RNA transcripts gave rise to amplified TCR beta CDR3 regions. Primed by the HTBI set, a first-round RT-PCR was run on the TCR CDR3. TCRdb ran MiXCR on the multiplex PCR reads and lists one entry per CDR3 protein. The table has roughly 500,000 distinct CDR3 sequences, around 22% seen once. Input material: blood. The origin of the receptors is a woman in her 30s with Graves' ophthalmopathy.

In its sample, this clonotype was seen many times. The chain combines TRBV20-1 with TRBJ1-5; D may be TRBD1 (5 bases). Germline V gives CDR1 DFQATT, CDR2 SNEGSKA (reference sequence). The CDR3 is 15 residues long. Between the trimmed V and J ends, which lost 3 bases and 6 bases, there was a span of 18 bases. The chain's CDR3 is CSAREGRAGSQPQHF. CDR3 coding DNA: TGCAGTGCTAGGGAGGGTCGGGCAGGGAGTCAGCCCCAGCATTTT.

CDR3 nucleotide sequence: TGTGCCATAGGCCGGACCGACACAGAGACCCAGTACTTC. Amino acid sequence: CAIGRTDTETQYF. The chain is built from TRBV6-5 and TRBJ2-5; the D is unclear. CDR1 and CDR2 (germline): MNHEY, SVGAGI. V lost 10 bases to trimming and J lost 4 bases, with 16 bases between them. This CDR3 region has 13 residues.

The chain's CDR3 is CASSEGTVSPEAFF. CDR3 sequence (DNA): TGTGCCAGCAGTGAAGGGACCGTAAGCCCTGAAGCTTTCTTT. The J gene is TRBJ1-1, the V gene TRBV2, with D unclear. The CDR3 runs to 14 residues. The V end was cut by 1 base, the J end by 6 bases, with 12 bases between. The germline gives CDR1 SNHLY, CDR2 FYNNEI.

This clonotype was seen many times. The V gene is TRBV6-4, the J gene TRBJ1-1; a weak D match, TRBD1 (5 bases). CDR3 length: 13 amino acids. Germline values: CDR1 MRHNA, CDR2 SNTAGT. The V and J ends lost 3 bases and 3 bases respectively, with 8 bases between them. CDR3 sequence: CASSEQGDTEAFF. CDR3 nucleotide sequence: TGTGCCAGCAGTGAGCAGGGTGACACTGAAGCTTTCTTT.

This clonotype was observed many times. The genes are TRBV6-5 and TRBJ2-7; possible D gene TRBD1, 6 bases. Germline CDR1 reads MNHEY; CDR2 reads SVGAGI. The CDR3 consists of 16 residues. The ends were cut back, 0 bases at V and 3 bases at J, with 15 bases in the middle. CDR3 sequence reads: CASSYSTAEQGYEQYF. CDR3 coding DNA: TGTGCCAGCAGTTACTCAACCGCGGAACAGGGCTACGAGCAGTACTTC.

The table lists this clonotype with many counts. This rearrangement joins TRBV25-1 to TRBJ2-2, with D uncertain. Germline CDR1 is MGHDK and CDR2 is SYGVNS. V shed 3 bases and J shed 1 base, with 9 bases lying between them. CDR3 length: 15 amino acids. CDR3 amino acids: CASSDPMLNTGELFF. In nucleotides, the CDR3 is TGTGCCAGCAGTGATCCTATGCTGAACACCGGGGAGCTGTTTTTT.

As for this clonotype: At one of its ends the junction is not consistent with the germline gene, which may arise from a read error. This sequence joins TRBV4-1 and TRBJ2-7, with 11 bases aligning to TRBD2. CDR1 and CDR2 (germline): MGHRA, YSYEKL. This CDR3 is built from 16 residues. The chain's CDR3 is CASSPAGLAGSYELYF. CDR3 nucleotides: TGCGCCAGCAGCCCAGCAGGACTAGCGGGCTCCTACGAGCTGTACTTC.

The chain uses TRBV20-1 and TRBJ2-2, with D perhaps being TRBD1 or TRBD2 (6 bases each). The CDR3 consists of 14 residues. V gave up 2 bases and J gave up 11 bases, with 18 bases separating them. The germline V gene encodes CDR1 DFQATT and CDR2 SNEGSKA (reference sequence). Here the CDR3 DNA reads TGCAGTGCTAGAAACGGGGGCGGGTCTTCCGAGCTGTTTTTT. This encodes CSARNGGGSSELFF.

There are many counts of this clonotype. V and J are TRBV6-5 and TRBJ1-1; D possibly corresponds to TRBD1 (6 bases). V lost 10 bases, J lost 4 bases, and 19 bases lay in between. This CDR3 has 14 amino acids. In germline, CDR1 is MNHEY, CDR2 SVGAGI. For the CDR3, the DNA is TGTGCCACCGCTCGTCGGGGGCAGGGCACTGAAGCTTTCTTT. Amino acids: CATARRGQGTEAFF.

The chain recombines TRBV6-2 or TRBV6-3 with TRBJ2-2; TRBD1 is a possible D gene (5 bases). Germline V CDR1 and CDR2: MNHEY, SVGEGT. The CDR3 has 15 residues. The V end lost 3 bases, the J end lost 6 bases, and 14 bases lay between the germline ends. CDR3 sequence reads: CASSYGRAKAGELFF. The CDR3 nucleotides are TGTGCCAGCAGTTATGGCAGGGCGAAGGCCGGGGAGCTGTTTTTT.

This clonotype was observed at least ten times. CDR3 sequence (DNA): TGTGCCAGCAGTATACCGGGACAGCGATCGAACACCGGGGAGCTGTTTTTT. It yields the protein CASSIPGQRSNTGELFF. The chain carries TRBV6-5 and TRBJ2-2; 7 nucleotides agree with TRBD1. The J segment lost 0 bases and the V segment lost 5 bases, leaving 9 bases of the junction unmatched. The germline CDR1 and CDR2 sequences are MNHEY and SVGAGI. The CDR3 is 17 amino acids.

In its sample, this clonotype was seen many times. This may be a read error: a much more frequent sequence differs by one nucleotide. The chain joins TRBV6-5 to TRBJ2-7; D ambiguous. Germline V lookup: CDR1 MNHEY, CDR2 SVGAGI. This CDR3 region has 13 residues. CDR3: CASRYSTNYEQYF. Here the CDR3 DNA reads TGTGCCAGCAGATACTCGACAAACTACGAGCAGTACTTC.

The chain recombines TRBV19 with TRBJ1-2; D uncertain. CDR1 is LNHDA, CDR2 SQIVND, per germline (reference sequence). Trimming cost V 3 bases and J 3 bases, with 8 bases left between them. The CDR3 sequence is 13 residues long. CDR3 protein: CASSIWLDYGYTF. As DNA, the CDR3 is TGTGCCAGTAGTATCTGGTTGGACTATGGCTACACCTTC.

The V gene is TRBV28, the J gene TRBJ2-3; 11 bases are a match to TRBD2. The CDR3 has 16 amino acids. V lost 1 base to trimming and J lost 6 bases; unmatched junction nucleotides: 6. Germline loops: CDR1 MDHEN, CDR2 SYDVKM. The CDR3 is CASSLSLAGGPDTQYF. The DNA for the CDR3 is TGTGCCAGCAGTTTATCCCTAGCGGGGGGCCCCGATACGCAGTATTTT.

This clonotype was observed at least ten times. V usage is TRBV10-3 and J usage is TRBJ2-3; 14 bases are a match to TRBD2. The V segment lost 6 bases and the J segment 4 bases; nucleotides outside the gene matches: 3. The CDR3 sequence is 15 residues long. CDR1 and CDR2 (germline): ENHRY, SYGVKD. The CDR3 DNA reads TGTGCCATCAGCGGGACTAGCGGGGGCCCAGATACGCAGTATTTT. Translated: CAISGTSGGPDTQYF.

Regarding this clonotype: At one end the junction does not follow the germline gene, possibly because of a read error. This chain joins TRBV4-2 and TRBJ2-7, with D tentatively TRBD2 (5 bases). The CDR3 has 12 amino acids. The germline V gene encodes CDR1 LGHNA and CDR2 YNFKEQ. The CDR3 DNA reads as TGTGCCAGCATCCAAGTTTCGGGAGAGCAGTACTTC. Its protein product is CASIQVSGEQYF.

The J gene is TRBJ2-7, the V gene TRBV28; maybe TRBD1 (5 bases). CDR1 is MDHEN, CDR2 SYDVKM, per germline. V shed 3 bases and J shed 1 base, with 19 bases lying between them. CDR3 size: 17 residues. The CDR3 protein is CASSFRSMGRLSYEQYF. The CDR3 DNA follows: TGTGCCAGCAGTTTTCGAAGTATGGGGCGGTTGTCCTACGAGCAGTACTTC. Full variable domain (missing parts from reference TRBV28 and TRBJ2-7): DVKVTQSSRYLVKRTGEKVFLECVQDMDHENMFWYRQDPGLGLRLIYFSYDVKMKEKGDIPEGYSVSREKKERFSLILESASTNQTSMYLCASSFRSMGRLSYEQYFGPGTRLTVT.

This clonotype was found a few times. The CDR3 here is CASSIMGNQPQHF. DNA for the CDR3: TGTGCCAGTAGTATTATGGGGAATCAGCCCCAGCATTTT. The V call is TRBV19, the J call TRBJ1-5; D not certain. Trimming shortened V by 3 bases and J by 4 bases, and 7 bases separated the two germline ends. The germline V gene encodes CDR1 LNHDA and CDR2 SQIVND (reference sequence). This CDR3 is built from 13 residues. The whole variable domain, remainder taken from reference TRBV19 and TRBJ1-5, is DGGITQSPKYLFRKEGQNVTLSCEQNLNHDAMYWYRQDPGQGLRLIYYSQIVNDFQKGDIAEGYSVSREKKESFPLTVTSAQKNPTAFYLCASSIMGNQPQHFGDGTRLSIL.

This clonotype appeared many times. This chain connects TRBV27 to TRBJ2-4, with D tentatively TRBD1 or TRBD2 (5 bases each). CDR1 and CDR2 (germline): MNHEY, SMNVEV (reference sequence). This CDR3 comprises 14 residues. V gave up 2 bases and J gave up 6 bases, with 11 bases separating them. This CDR3 reads CASSLMGPRNIQYF. The CDR3 DNA reads as TGTGCCAGCAGTTTAATGGGACCACGAAACATTCAGTACTTC.

This clonotype showed up just a few times. The rearrangement uses TRBV6-1 and TRBJ1-2; 7 bases agree with TRBD1. Losses at the gene ends were 8 bases for V and 7 bases for J; bases not matched to a gene: 7. From germline, CDR1 is MNHNS and CDR2 SASEGT. The CDR3 is 12 residues long. In DNA, the CDR3 is TGTGCCAGCCGGGACAGTCCATTTGGCTACACCTTC. Its translation: CASRDSPFGYTF.

This clonotype was found a few times. The chain has TRBV5-1 and TRBJ1-2, with TRBD1 identical over 7 bases. Germline loops: CDR1 SGHRS, CDR2 YFSETQ. The CDR3 covers 13 residues. The J segment lost 3 bases and the V segment lost 5 bases, leaving 4 bases of the junction unmatched. The chain's CDR3 is CASRDGTDYGYTF. CDR3 DNA sequence: TGCGCCAGCAGGGATGGGACAGACTATGGCTACACCTTC.

The chain uses TRBV6-1 and TRBJ1-2, with D possibly being TRBD1 (5 bases). V was cut by 0 bases and J by 14 bases, with 16 bases left in between. The CDR3 covers 13 residues. Germline V gene data show CDR1 as MNHNS and CDR2 as SASEGT. The chain's CDR3 is CASSEALTGPGTF. CDR3 in DNA: TGTGCCAGCAGTGAAGCCTTAACGGGGCCCGGGACCTTC.